The source of this TCR beta chain is a study of T cell repertoires in cytomegalovirus infection (dated by TCRdb to the late 2010s). For the wider study: Alongside well-studied HLA-B-restricted epitopes, the peptide stimulations were aimed at recently identified HLA-C-restricted CMV epitopes, whose presentation resists viral immunomodulation. Donor HLA type was relevant to the analysis, because carriage of CMV infection together with the matching HLA type was indicated by public TCR beta signatures.

The treatment or condition label here, explained by the study, means: in vitro stimulation with specific CMV peptide epitopes to enrich CMV-specific T cells. Relative to germline, V is missing 5 bases and J is missing 0 bases, with 7 bases of the junction outside any gene match. Reading the germline V gene gives CDR1 MNHEY and CDR2 SVGEGT. The CDR3 covers 16 residues, taking in both the cysteine and the phenylalanine. The entry retains the CDR3 DNA only, 48 bases that are in frame from base 1. This clonotype showed up just a few times. Its antigen is unknown. No much larger clone exists at a distance of one base, and base qualities are not known. What the authors observed across the whole study: In both this cohort and an independent cohort of several hundred donors, the cumulative frequency of public TCR beta family members distinguished carriers of CMV infection plus the relevant HLA type. In the ex vivo response, HLA-C-restricted CMV-specific TCR beta clonotypes were dominant, and in two of eight donors the single most frequent clonotype came from this HLA-C-restricted group.

Sequencing was performed on an Illumina HiSeq 1500. TCRdb trimmed the raw reads at Q25, called clones with MiXCR and kept productive beta chains. Merged by CDR3 protein, the rows form single entries marked with the most common genes and DNA. The sample table holds approximately 770,000 distinct CDR3 sequences, of which roughly 28% were seen once. The ten largest clones take up around 14% of the sample. Specimen: cultured CD8+ T cells from PBMCs, collected from culture after CMV antigen stimulation. This TCR was recovered from a human donor in good health (CMV status not recorded). Some clones in this sample may be carry-over from other donors' samples. The chain is made from TRBV6-2 or TRBV6-3 and TRBJ2-1; TRBD1 lines up with 7 middle nucleotides. The DNA is as follows: TGTGCCAGCAGTCTGTTCGGGGACAGCTCCTACAATGAGCAGTTCTTC. This yields the protein CASSLFGDSSYNEQFF.